This T cell receptor (beta chain) was retrieved from a study of molecular identifiers for immune sequencing clone quantification. The CDR3 sequence is 12 residues long. V was clipped by 3 bases and J by 6 bases; unmatched bases: 2. Germline V CDR1 and CDR2: SGDLS, YYNGEE. TCRdb ran MiXCR on the PCR reads and lists one entry per CDR3 protein. This table holds hundreds of thousands of distinct CDR3 sequences, 15% to 20% found once. This clonotype was recorded at least ten times. The sequencing input was naive CD8+ T cells from blood, with Jurkat cell RNA spiked in. As to subset: FACS-sorted CD8+CD4-CCR7+CD45RA+ naive T cells. The receptor was isolated from a human donor in good health. Some libraries in this study had Jurkat cell RNA spiked in. V and J are TRBV9 and TRBJ2-7; 8 bases are a match to TRBD1. CDR3 DNA: TGTGCCAGCAGCGAGACAGGGGTCGAGCAGTACTTC. Its protein product is CASSETGVEQYF.